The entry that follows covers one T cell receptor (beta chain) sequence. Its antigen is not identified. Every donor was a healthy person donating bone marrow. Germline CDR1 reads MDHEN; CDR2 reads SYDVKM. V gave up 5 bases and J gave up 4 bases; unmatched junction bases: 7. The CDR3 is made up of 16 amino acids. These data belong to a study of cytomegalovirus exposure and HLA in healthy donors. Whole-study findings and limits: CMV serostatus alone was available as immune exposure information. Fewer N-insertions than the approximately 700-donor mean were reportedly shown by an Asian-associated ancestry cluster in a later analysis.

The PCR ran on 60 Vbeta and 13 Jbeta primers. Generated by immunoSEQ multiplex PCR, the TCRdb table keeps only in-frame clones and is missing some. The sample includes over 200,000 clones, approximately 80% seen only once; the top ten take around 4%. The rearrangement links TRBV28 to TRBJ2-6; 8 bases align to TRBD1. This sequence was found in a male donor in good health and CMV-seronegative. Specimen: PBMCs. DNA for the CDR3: TGTGCCAGCAGTATGGACAGGGTGTCGGGGGCCAACGTCCTGACTTTC. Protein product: CASSMDRVSGANVLTF. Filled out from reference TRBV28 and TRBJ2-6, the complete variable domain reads DVKVTQSSRYLVKRTGEKVFLECVQDMDHENMFWYRQDPGLGLRLIYFSYDVKMKEKGDIPEGYSVSREKKERFSLILESASTNQTSMYLCASSMDRVSGANVLTFGAGSRLTVL.